This TCR beta chain was sequenced in a study of blood T cell repertoires in COVID-19. Assay: immunoSEQ multiplex PCR; the TCRdb copy retains only in-frame clones and omits some. The sample gives about 69,000 clones, about 84% of which show up once; more than 10% is in the top ten. The CDR3 spans 19 residues. Germline trimming cut 4 bases from V and 5 bases from J; bases unmatched to any gene: 20. Germline V gene sequence: CDR1 SGDLS, CDR2 YYNGEE. Material for sequencing was peripheral blood. This TCR came from a middle-aged man with COVID-19, enrolled during active disease. V is TRBV9 and J is TRBJ2-1; 8 bases agree with TRBD2. This CDR3 is CASSTSSGGAPLSHNEQFF. The DNA of the CDR3 is TGTGCCAGCAGCACCAGCTCGGGGGGGGCACCATTGTCGCACAATGAGCAGTTCTTC.